Below, 3 T cell receptor beta chains from the same sample are listed, as sequenced in a study of cytotoxic CD8 clonotypes in ibrutinib-treated CLL. Generated by immunoSEQ multiplex PCR, the TCRdb table keeps only in-frame clones and is missing some. This sample yields 330,000 or so clones, of which around 66% are seen a single time; roughly 6.8% belongs to the top ten. The source material was PBMCs, sampled after 36 months of ibrutinib treatment. The receptors stem from a human donor with chronic lymphocytic leukemia.

This chain links TRBV19 with TRBJ2-7, with 10 nucleotides matching TRBD2. CDR1 is LNHDA, CDR2 SQIVND, per germline (reference sequence). With V trimmed by 1 base and J by 3 bases, 3 bases remained unmatched. CDR3 size: 15 residues. CDR3 in DNA: TGTGCCAGTAGTATAGTAGCGGGAGGTAACTACGAGCAGTACTTC. As protein: CASSIVAGGNYEQYF.

The rearrangement joins TRBV9 to TRBJ2-2; D is unresolved. The CDR3 is 11 amino acids. The V gene lost 2 bases and the J gene lost 6 bases, with 2 bases spanning the gap. CDR1 is SGDLS and CDR2 is YYNGEE in the germline V gene. This CDR3 reads CASSVSGELFF. The CDR3 DNA follows: TGTGCCAGCAGCGTGTCCGGGGAGCTGTTTTTT.

This chain joins TRBV4-1 and TRBJ2-5; D not resolved. Trimming took 1 base from V and 0 from J, leaving 6 bases between them. The CDR3 contains 14 residues. Per germline, CDR1 MGHRA and CDR2 YSYEKL. The CDR3 here is CASSQGANQETQYF. CDR3 DNA sequence: TGCGCCAGCAGCCAAGGGGCAAACCAAGAGACCCAGTACTTC.